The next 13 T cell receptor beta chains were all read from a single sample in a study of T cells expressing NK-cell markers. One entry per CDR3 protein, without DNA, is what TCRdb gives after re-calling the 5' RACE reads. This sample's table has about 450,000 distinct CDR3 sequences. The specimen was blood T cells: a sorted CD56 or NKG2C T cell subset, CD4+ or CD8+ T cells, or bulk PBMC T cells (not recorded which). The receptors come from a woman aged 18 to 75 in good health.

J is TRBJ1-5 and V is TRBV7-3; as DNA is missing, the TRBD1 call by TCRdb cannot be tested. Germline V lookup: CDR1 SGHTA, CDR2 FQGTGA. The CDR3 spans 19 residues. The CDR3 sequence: CASSSGWIGTGSFSQPQHF.

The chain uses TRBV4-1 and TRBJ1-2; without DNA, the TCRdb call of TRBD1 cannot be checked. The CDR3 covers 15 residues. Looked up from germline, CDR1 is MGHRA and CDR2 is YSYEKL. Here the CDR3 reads CASSHLPGQGYGYTF.

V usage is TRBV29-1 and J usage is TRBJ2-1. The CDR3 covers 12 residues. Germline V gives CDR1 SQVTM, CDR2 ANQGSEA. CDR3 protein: CSVEDINNEQFF.

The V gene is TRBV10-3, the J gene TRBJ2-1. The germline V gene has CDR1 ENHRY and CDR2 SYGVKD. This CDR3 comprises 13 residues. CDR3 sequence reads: CAIREGFYNEQFF.

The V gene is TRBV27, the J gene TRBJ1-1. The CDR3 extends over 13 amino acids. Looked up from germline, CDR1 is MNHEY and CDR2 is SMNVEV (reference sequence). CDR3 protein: CASSRVGRTEAFF.

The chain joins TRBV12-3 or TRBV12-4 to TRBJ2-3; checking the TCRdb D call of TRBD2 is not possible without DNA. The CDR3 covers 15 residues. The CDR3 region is CASSLAGGRADTQYF.

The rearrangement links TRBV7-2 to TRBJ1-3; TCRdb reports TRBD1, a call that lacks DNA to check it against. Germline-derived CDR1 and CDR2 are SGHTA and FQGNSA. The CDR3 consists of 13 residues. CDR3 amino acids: CASGTGAGNTIYF.

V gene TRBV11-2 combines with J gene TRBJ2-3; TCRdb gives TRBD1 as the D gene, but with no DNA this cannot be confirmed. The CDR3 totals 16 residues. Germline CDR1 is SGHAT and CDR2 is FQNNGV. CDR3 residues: CASSSHPGGSTDTQYF.

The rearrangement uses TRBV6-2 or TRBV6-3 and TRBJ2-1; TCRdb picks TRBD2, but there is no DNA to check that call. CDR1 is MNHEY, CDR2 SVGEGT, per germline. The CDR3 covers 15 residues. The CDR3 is CASRYGTSSYNEQFF.

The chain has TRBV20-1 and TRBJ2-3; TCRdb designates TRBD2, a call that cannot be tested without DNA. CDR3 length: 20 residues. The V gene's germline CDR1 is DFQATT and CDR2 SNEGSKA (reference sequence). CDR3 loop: CSAALLGRTEERTAADTQYF.

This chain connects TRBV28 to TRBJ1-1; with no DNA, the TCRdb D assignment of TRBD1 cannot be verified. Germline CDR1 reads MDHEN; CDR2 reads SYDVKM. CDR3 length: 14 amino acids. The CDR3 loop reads CASSRPRGATEAFF.

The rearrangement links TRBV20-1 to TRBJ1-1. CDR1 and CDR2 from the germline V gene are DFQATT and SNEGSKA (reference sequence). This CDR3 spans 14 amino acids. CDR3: CSARDRRLNTEAFF.

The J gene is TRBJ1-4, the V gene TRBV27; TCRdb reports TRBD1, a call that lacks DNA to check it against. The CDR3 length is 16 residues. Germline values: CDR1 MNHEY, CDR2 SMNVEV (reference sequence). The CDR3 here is CTSSPPDSQCNEKLFF.